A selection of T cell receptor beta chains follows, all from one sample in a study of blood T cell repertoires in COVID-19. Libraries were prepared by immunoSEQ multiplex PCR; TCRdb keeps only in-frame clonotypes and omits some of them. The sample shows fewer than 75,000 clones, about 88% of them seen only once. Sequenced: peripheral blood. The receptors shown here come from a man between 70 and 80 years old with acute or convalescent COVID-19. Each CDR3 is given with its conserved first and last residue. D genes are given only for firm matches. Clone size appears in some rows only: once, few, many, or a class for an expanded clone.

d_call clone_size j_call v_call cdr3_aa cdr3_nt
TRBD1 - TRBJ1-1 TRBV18 CASSGTGGSTEAFF TGTGCCAGCTCAGGGACAGGGGGTAGCACTGAAGCTTTCTTT
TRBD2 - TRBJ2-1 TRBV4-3 CASSQEVAGGYNEQFF TGCGCCAGCAGCCAAGAAGTAGCGGGGGGTTACAATGAGCAGTTCTTC
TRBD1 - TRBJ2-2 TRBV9 CASSDTKGGLNTGELFF TGTGCCAGCAGTGATACGAAAGGGGGCCTGAACACCGGGGAGCTGTTTTTT
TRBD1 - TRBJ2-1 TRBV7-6 CASSRMDRGRGEQFF TGTGCCAGCAGCCGGATGGACAGGGGGCGGGGAGAGCAGTTCTTC
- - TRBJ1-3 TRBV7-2 CASRPERQSGNTIYF TGTGCCAGCAGACCCGAACGACAATCCGGAAACACCATATATTTT
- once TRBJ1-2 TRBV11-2 CASSPSRGNYGYTF TGTGCCAGCAGCCCGTCTCGGGGGAACTATGGCTACACCTTC
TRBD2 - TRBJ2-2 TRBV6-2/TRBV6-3 CASSYLGLAGRQGLSTGELFF TGTGCCAGCAGTTACCTTGGGCTAGCGGGGCGGCAGGGATTGAGCACCGGGGAGCTGTTTTTT
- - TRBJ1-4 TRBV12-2 CASRLRQGRGEKLFF TGTGCAAGTCGCTTAAGGCAAGGGAGGGGTGAAAAACTGTTTTTT
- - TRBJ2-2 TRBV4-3 CASSQLASYTGELFF TGCGCCAGCAGCCAATTGGCCAGTTACACCGGGGAGCTGTTTTTT
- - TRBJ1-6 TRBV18 CASSPGANNSPLHF TGTGCCAGCTCACCGGGGGCCAATAATTCACCCCTCCACTTT
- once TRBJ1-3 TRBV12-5 CASGGRASAGNTIYF TGTGCTAGTGGCGGGAGGGCGAGCGCTGGAAACACCATATATTTT
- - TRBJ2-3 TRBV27 CASSRPGQGPTDTQYF TGTGCCAGCAGTCGCCCAGGCCAGGGGCCCACAGATACGCAGTATTTT
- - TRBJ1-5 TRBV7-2 CASSPAWGQSQPQHF TGTGCCAGCAGCCCCGCTTGGGGGCAGAGTCAGCCCCAGCATTTT
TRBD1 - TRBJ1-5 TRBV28 CASSEQGAGQPQHF TGTGCCAGCAGTGAACAGGGGGCGGGTCAGCCCCAGCATTTT
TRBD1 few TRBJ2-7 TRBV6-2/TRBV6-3 CASSYSSGTGSYEQYF TGTGCCAGCAGTTATTCCTCCGGGACAGGATCCTACGAGCAGTACTTC
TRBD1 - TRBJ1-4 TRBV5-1 CASSLGPRTGGREKLFF TGCGCCAGCAGCTTGGGCCCAAGGACAGGGGGTCGGGAAAAACTGTTTTTT
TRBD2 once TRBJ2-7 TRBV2 CASSEPSGGSYEQYF TGTGCCAGCAGTGAACCTAGCGGGGGGTCCTACGAGCAGTACTTC
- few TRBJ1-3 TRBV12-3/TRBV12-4 CASRQATGNTIYF TGTGCCAGCAGACAGGCCACTGGAAACACCATATATTTT
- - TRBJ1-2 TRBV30 CAWSDTSNYGYTF TGTGCCTGGAGCGACACCAGTAACTATGGCTACACCTTC
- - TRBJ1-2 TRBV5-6 CASSQGSGANYGYTF TGTGCCAGCAGCCAGGGATCCGGAGCTAACTATGGCTACACCTTC
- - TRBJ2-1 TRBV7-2 CASSLGLVWTYNEQFF TGTGCCAGCAGCTTAGGACTAGTTTGGACCTACAATGAGCAGTTCTTC
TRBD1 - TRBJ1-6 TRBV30 CAWGRQGHSPLHF TGTGCCTGGGGTCGACAGGGTCACTCACCCCTCCACTTT
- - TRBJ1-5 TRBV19 CASKDSELNQPQHF TGTGCCAGTAAGGACAGCGAGCTCAATCAGCCCCAGCATTTT
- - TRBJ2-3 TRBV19 CASTPEAFASTDTQYF TGTGCCAGTACCCCGGAGGCATTCGCTAGCACAGATACGCAGTATTTT
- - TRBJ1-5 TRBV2 CASRGTTSNQPQHF TGTGCCAGCAGGGGGACAACTAGCAATCAGCCCCAGCATTTT
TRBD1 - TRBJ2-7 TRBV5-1 CASSLPFPGTGIASYEQYF TGCGCCAGCAGCTTGCCCTTCCCAGGGACAGGGATAGCAAGCTACGAGCAGTACTTC
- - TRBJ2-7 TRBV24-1 CATSDFDRIASYEQYF TGTGCCACCAGTGATTTCGACAGAATCGCGTCCTACGAGCAGTACTTC
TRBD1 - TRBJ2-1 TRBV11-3 CASSRSGQLNEQFF TGTGCCAGCAGCCGATCGGGACAGCTAAATGAGCAGTTCTTC
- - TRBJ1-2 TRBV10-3 CAISDQYGSYGYTF TGTGCCATCAGTGACCAATATGGGAGCTATGGCTACACCTTC
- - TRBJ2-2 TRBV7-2 CASSPQRAGELFF TGTGCCAGCAGCCCGCAGCGGGCCGGGGAGCTGTTTTTT
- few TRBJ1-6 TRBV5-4 CASSPARGVNSPLHF TGTGCCAGCAGCCCCGCCAGGGGCGTTAATTCACCCCTCCACTTT
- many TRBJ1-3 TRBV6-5 CASSYIRGYAGNTIYF TGTGCCAGCAGTTACATTAGGGGTTATGCTGGAAACACCATATATTTT
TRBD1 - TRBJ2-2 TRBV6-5 CASSYSGQGYTGELFF TGTGCCAGCAGTTACTCAGGACAGGGATATACCGGGGAGCTGTTTTTT
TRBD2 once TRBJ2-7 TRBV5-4 CASTPAGGGEQYF TGTGCCAGCACCCCGGCGGGGGGGGGCGAGCAGTACTTC
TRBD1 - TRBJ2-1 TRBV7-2 CASSLVGARQGTPYNEQFF TGTGCCAGCAGCTTAGTGGGGGCGAGACAGGGTACCCCCTACAATGAGCAGTTCTTC
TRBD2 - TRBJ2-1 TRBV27 CASSLRASGGNNEQFF TGTGCCAGCAGTTTACGGGCTAGCGGGGGGAATAATGAGCAGTTCTTC
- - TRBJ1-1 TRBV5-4 CASSPGGTEAFF TGTGCCAGCAGCCCTGGGGGGACTGAAGCTTTCTTT
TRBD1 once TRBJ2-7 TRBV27 CASSSGQGLEQYF TGTGCCAGCAGTTCGGGACAGGGTTTGGAGCAGTACTTC
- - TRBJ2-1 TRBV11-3 CASSLGAGNHNEQFF TGTGCCAGCAGCTTAGGGGCAGGGAACCACAATGAGCAGTTCTTC
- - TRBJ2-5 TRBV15 CATSRGGGGGEETQYF TGTGCCACCAGCAGAGGCGGCGGGGGCGGGGAAGAGACCCAGTACTTC
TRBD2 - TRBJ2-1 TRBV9 CASSSSGGLNEQFF TGTGCCAGCAGCTCTAGCGGGGGCCTCAATGAGCAGTTCTTC
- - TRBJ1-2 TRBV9 CASSVSGLGGYTF TGTGCCAGCAGCGTGTCAGGGTTGGGAGGCTACACCTTC
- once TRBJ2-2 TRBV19 CASSIGAGGGTGELFF TGTGCCAGTAGTATAGGGGCCGGAGGAGGCACCGGGGAGCTGTTTTTT
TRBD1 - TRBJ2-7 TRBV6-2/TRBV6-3 CASSYRLPTGGLYEQYF TGTGCCAGCAGTTATCGCCTCCCAACAGGGGGCCTGTACGAGCAGTACTTC
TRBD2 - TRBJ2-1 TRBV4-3 CASSQEGTTNEQFF TGCGCCAGCAGCCAAGAGGGGACTACTAATGAGCAGTTCTTC
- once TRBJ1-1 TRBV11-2 CASRDGWRAGEAFF TGTGCCAGCAGGGACGGGTGGAGGGCCGGTGAAGCTTTCTTT
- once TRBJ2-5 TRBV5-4 CASSLGQGIKETQYF TGTGCCAGCAGCTTGGGGCAGGGGATAAAAGAGACCCAGTACTTC